The TCR beta chain described here comes from a study of OX40 agonist ivuxolimab in advanced cancers. The V gene lost 1 base and the J gene lost 2 bases, with 28 bases spanning the gap. CDR3 length: 21 amino acids. Germline V gene data show CDR1 as MDHEN and CDR2 as SYDVKM. Using immunoSEQ multiplex PCR, the repertoire was profiled, and TCRdb retains in-frame clones only, with some absent. The sample consists of under 30,000 clones, nearly 95% of them appearing once. The TCR originated in an adult with an advanced solid tumor such as melanoma, head and neck, liver or kidney cancer. This rearrangement joins TRBV28 to TRBJ2-3; TRBD1 might be the D (5 bases). This sample comprised CD4+ or CD8+ T cells sorted from blood, obtained in a trial of the OX40 agonist ivuxolimab. For the CDR3, the DNA is TGTGCCAGCAGTTTATTTGTCCAAAAGGCAGGGAACCTGCGTGACACAGATACGCAGTATTTT. Translating gives CASSLFVQKAGNLRDTDTQYF. Full variable domain (remainder filled in from reference TRBV28 and TRBJ2-3): DVKVTQSSRYLVKRTGEKVFLECVQDMDHENMFWYRQDPGLGLRLIYFSYDVKMKEKGDIPEGYSVSREKKERFSLILESASTNQTSMYLCASSLFVQKAGNLRDTDTQYFGPGTRLTVL.